This T cell receptor (beta chain) was documented in a study of early T cells in non-severe SARS-CoV-2 infection. Study at large: Bulk RNA taken from unsorted whole blood was sequenced, leaving chains unpaired.

Germline V gives CDR1 LGHNA, CDR2 YNFKEQ. Trimming at V came to 4 bases and at J to 0 bases, leaving 2 bases not matched to a gene. The length of the CDR3 is 14 residues. Attachment of unique molecular identifiers to individual cDNA molecules was performed. TCRdb re-derived calls from the 5' RACE reads in MiXCR, one entry per CDR3 protein. The data contain around 50,000 distinct CDR3 sequences, 9.5% to 15% of them singletons. The rearrangement links TRBV4-2 to TRBJ1-1; 7 bases are a match to TRBD1. The sequence derives from an adult who was a healthcare worker with PCR-confirmed SARS-CoV-2 infection or an uninfected control (not recorded which). Sequenced: whole blood. The CDR3 DNA follows: TGTGCCAGCAGCCGGACAGGAGTGAACACTGAAGCTTTCTTT. Protein: CASSRTGVNTEAFF.